Sequencing of this TCR beta chain was carried out in a study of blood T cell repertoires in COVID-19. Study background: COVID-19 samples from acute and convalescent phases originated in the United States, Italy and Spain. In each case, the material was cDNA or gDNA derived from T cells, B-cell-depleted T cells, or PBMCs.

V shed 3 bases and J shed 8 bases, with 10 bases lying between them. This CDR3 is built from 13 residues. From germline, CDR1 is KGHSH and CDR2 LQKENI. Methods used by the authors: Amplification of reference gene primers was used by the study to estimate nucleated cell counts. Profiled with immunoSEQ multiplex PCR; TCRdb holds only in-frame clones, not every one. The V and J calls and clone size are taken from that table; D and trimming were inferred from the DNA. The sample carries some 120,000 clones, about two thirds recorded once. The sample consisted of peripheral blood. The chain uses TRBV18 and TRBJ1-4; D is undetermined. This sequence originates from a human donor with acute or convalescent COVID-19. The donor label of this sample is uncertain. CDR3 loop: CASSPPSGEKLFF. Here the CDR3 DNA reads TGTGCCAGCTCACCTCCTTCGGGGGAAAAACTGTTTTTT.